This T cell receptor beta chain was captured in a study of tumor-infiltrating lymphocytes in primary liver carcinoma. In the study overall: Patients had primary liver carcinoma treated by surgical resection.

Points on this clonotype: Its antigen is not identified. This sequence may be a read error, since a much larger clone differs from it by one base.

The investigators made TCR beta cDNA from roughly 460 ng total RNA, using a constant-region primer. ARM-PCR was slightly modified, and three nested multiplex PCR rounds with it gave rise to the TCR beta libraries. In TCRdb, the multiplex PCR reads were re-called with MiXCR into one record per CDR3 protein. The sample lists 330,000 or so distinct CDR3 sequences; approximately 64% were seen once. Findings and caveats of the study: Tumors carried a top-250-clone fraction significantly exceeding that of blood (p = 0.039). Tumor region pairs outstripped tumor-adjacent and tumor-blood pairs in overlap.

Out of unsorted whole blood came the blood RNA, and germline DNA was extracted as well. Researchers reported drawing 3.5 to 5 milliliters of peripheral blood before surgery. The sample was peripheral blood. The receptor comes from a man aged 35 to 55 with primary liver carcinoma and hepatitis B virus infection.

CDR3 protein: CASNYPDRGRWTGELFF. CDR3 DNA: TGTGCCAGCAATTACCCGGACAGGGGGCGGTGGACCGGGGAGCTGTTTTTT. The chain combines TRBV6-6 with TRBJ2-2; 11 bases line up with TRBD1. This CDR3 spans 17 amino acids. Germline lookup yields CDR1 MNHNY and CDR2 SVGAGI (reference sequence).